One sample yielded the 23 T cell receptor beta chains listed below, sequenced in a study of a mutant IDH1 vaccine in newly diagnosed glioma. Documented time point: week 23, last vaccination. All doses held 300 ug of mutant IDH1 20-mer peptide, with topical imiquimod. Measured with immunoSEQ multiplex PCR; TCRdb has only the in-frame clones, and not every one. The sample lists about 54,000 clones; around 87% were seen once. These TCRs are of unknown antigen specificity. Sequences were derived from PBMCs, sampled from a glioma patient whose treatment included an IDH1 peptide vaccine. Source of these receptors: a man between 40 and 49 years old with glioma.

As regards this clone: Other DNA sequences of this sample code for an identical CDR3. This rearrangement joins TRBV14 to TRBJ2-2; 7 positions agree with TRBD2. Trimming at V came to 2 bases and at J to 1 base, leaving 4 bases not matched to a gene. Germline V gene lookup returns CDR1 SGHDN and CDR2 FVKESK. This CDR3 spans 16 amino acids. The CDR3 region is CASSQRGGRNTGELFF. Here the CDR3 DNA reads TGTGCCAGCAGCCAACGGGGCGGGAGGAACACCGGGGAGCTGTTTTTT.

This rearrangement joins TRBV27 to TRBJ2-5, with 10 bases lining up with TRBD1. V dropped 4 bases and J dropped 1; count of bases not matched to a gene: 6. Per germline, CDR1 MNHEY and CDR2 SMNVEV (reference sequence). The length of the CDR3 is 16 residues. The CDR3 protein is CASSSLGTGAQETQYF. For the CDR3, the DNA is TGTGCCAGCAGTTCCCTCGGGACAGGGGCCCAAGAGACCCAGTACTTC.

This clone occurred a few times. This CDR3 is CASNPGQGATEAFF. CDR3 in DNA: TGTGCCAGTAACCCTGGACAGGGGGCTACTGAAGCTTTCTTT. The rearrangement joins TRBV19 to TRBJ1-1; 11 bases line up with TRBD1. V shed 7 bases and J 5 bases; nucleotides not matched to a gene: 6. Germline V CDR1 and CDR2: LNHDA, SQIVND (reference sequence). There are 14 residues in the CDR3.

The rearrangement joins TRBV5-1 to TRBJ2-2; 10 nucleotides agree with TRBD2. The CDR3 is made up of 16 amino acids. Unmatched junction bases numbered 2, after V lost 2 bases and J lost 1 base. CDR1 and CDR2 (germline): SGHRS, YFSETQ. The CDR3 region is CASSLPSGRNTGELFF. The CDR3 DNA reads TGCGCCAGCAGCTTACCTAGCGGGAGGAACACCGGGGAGCTGTTTTTT.

The chain links TRBV9 to TRBJ2-2; D gene ambiguous. The ends were cut back, 1 base at V and 4 bases at J, with 11 bases in the middle. Germline CDR1 SGDLS, CDR2 YYNGEE. The CDR3 covers 15 residues. CDR3 sequence (DNA): TGTGCCAGCAGCGTAAATGCCCGGCGCACCGGGGAGCTGTTTTTT. Translated, it gives CASSVNARRTGELFF.

The chain uses TRBV7-8 and TRBJ2-1; 12 nucleotides align to TRBD2. With 1 base clipped from V and 7 bases from J, the junction kept 8 bases outside the gene matches. The CDR3 length is 17 residues. Per germline, CDR1 SGHVS and CDR2 FQNEAQ. In DNA form, the CDR3 reads TGTGCCAGCAGCTTAGTTCTAGCGGGAGGGCCTCGGAATGAGCAGTTCTTC. This encodes CASSLVLAGGPRNEQFF.

CDR3 sequence: CASSLAAPTDTQYF. The CDR3 DNA is TGCGCCAGCAGCTTGGCCGCCCCCACAGATACGCAGTATTTT. The gene calls are TRBV5-1 and TRBJ2-3; D not resolved. Germline CDR1 is SGHRS and CDR2 is YFSETQ. The CDR3 consists of 14 residues. V lost 0 bases and J lost 2, with 7 bases in between.

The rearrangement links TRBV29-1 to TRBJ2-2, with no clear D. Between the trimmed V and J ends, which lost 3 bases and 5 bases, there was a span of 19 bases. The CDR3 extends over 16 amino acids. CDR1 and CDR2 from the germline V gene are SQVTM and ANQGSEA. CDR3 in amino acids: CSVESVTPYATGELFF. Here the CDR3 DNA reads TGCAGCGTTGAGAGTGTTACTCCTTATGCAACCGGGGAGCTGTTTTTT.

A few counts support this clone. The chain joins TRBV25-1 to TRBJ2-1; D gene unclear. This CDR3 region has 11 residues. Looked up from germline, CDR1 is MGHDK and CDR2 is SYGVNS. Trimming stripped 2 bases from V and 9 bases from J, with 5 bases between. The CDR3 is CASSETFEQFF. The CDR3 DNA follows: TGTGCCAGCAGTGAAACATTTGAGCAGTTCTTC.

Details on this clone: This specimen includes other DNA sequences encoding the same CDR3. This chain uses TRBV4-1 with TRBJ2-7; the match to TRBD2 covers 10 bases. Per germline, CDR1 MGHRA and CDR2 YSYEKL. V lost 3 bases to trimming and J lost 2 bases; unmatched junction nucleotides: 4. The CDR3 runs to 15 residues. The chain's CDR3 is CASSQPGLATYEQYF. The CDR3 nucleotides are TGCGCCAGCAGCCAGCCGGGACTAGCGACCTACGAGCAGTACTTC.

The V gene is TRBV7-8, the J gene TRBJ2-7, with TRBD1 identical over 8 bases. With V trimmed by 4 bases and J by 3 bases, 8 bases remained unmatched. Germline assignment: CDR1 SGHVS and CDR2 FQNEAQ. The CDR3 covers 15 residues. CDR3 DNA: TGTGCCAGCAGCTCCGGGACAGGTTTGCACTACGAGCAGTACTTC. This encodes CASSSGTGLHYEQYF.

The genes are TRBV5-1 and TRBJ1-2, with D possibly TRBD1 on 6 matching bases. Trimming removed 0 bases at V and 4 bases at J, with 10 bases between. In germline, CDR1 is SGHRS, CDR2 YFSETQ. The CDR3 has 14 amino acids. CDR3: CASSLEGDRYGYTF. Here the CDR3 DNA reads TGCGCCAGCAGCTTGGAGGGGGACCGCTATGGCTACACCTTC.

The chain links TRBV2 to TRBJ2-4; a weak D match, TRBD1 (5 bases). Germline V gene lookup returns CDR1 SNHLY and CDR2 FYNNEI. The CDR3 covers 16 residues. V gave up 6 bases and J gave up 2 bases, with 17 bases separating them. The CDR3 here is CASRERQKSTKNIQYF. The CDR3 coding sequence is TGTGCCAGCAGGGAAAGACAGAAATCTACCAAAAACATTCAGTACTTC.

This chain connects TRBV29-1 to TRBJ1-3; 7 bases map to TRBD1. The CDR3 sequence is 13 residues long. Germline assignment: CDR1 SQVTM and CDR2 ANQGSEA. Losses at the gene ends were 7 bases for V and 0 bases for J; bases not matched to a gene: 3. CDR3 protein: CSAGQYSGNTIYF. For the CDR3, the DNA is TGCAGCGCGGGACAGTACTCTGGAAACACCATATATTTT. The full variable domain, with the rest looked up from reference TRBV29-1 and TRBJ1-3, is SAVISQKPSRDICQRGTSLTIQCQVDSQVTMMFWYRQQPGQSLTLIATANQGSEATYESGFVIDKFPISRPNLTFSTLTVSNMSPEDSSIYLCSAGQYSGNTIYFGEGSWLTVV.

This clone has only a few counts. This chain connects TRBV9 to TRBJ1-1; 8 nucleotides align to TRBD1. CDR1 is SGDLS, CDR2 YYNGEE, per germline. V trimming: 3 bases; J trimming: 4 bases; junction bases outside the gene matches: 5. The CDR3 covers 14 residues. CDR3 residues: CASSGRDRSTEAFF. As DNA, the CDR3 is TGTGCCAGCAGCGGCCGGGACAGGAGCACTGAAGCTTTCTTT.

This clone was observed a handful of times. The chain combines TRBV6-6 with TRBJ2-7; maybe TRBD2 (5 bases). The CDR3 has 12 residues. V dropped 8 bases and J dropped 4 bases, with 12 bases sitting between them. Germline CDR1 MNHNY, CDR2 SVGAGI (reference sequence). The CDR3 DNA reads as TGTGCCAGCTCGGACGGGGTATACGAGCAGTACTTC. Translated: CASSDGVYEQYF.

This rearrangement joins TRBV5-4 to TRBJ2-5; D call uncertain. Germline V CDR1 and CDR2: SGHNT, YYREEE (reference sequence). Trimming took 3 bases from V and 1 from J, leaving 4 bases between them. The CDR3 sequence is 12 residues long. This CDR3 is CASSWPQETQYF. Written as DNA, the CDR3 is TGTGCCAGCAGCTGGCCCCAAGAGACCCAGTACTTC.

Here the CDR3 DNA reads TGTGCCACCACCCCCGGGCTGGGGGAGAGTCCCTACGAGCAGTACTTC. Protein: CATTPGLGESPYEQYF. V is TRBV19 and J is TRBJ2-7; possibly TRBD1 or TRBD2 for D (5 bases each). CDR1 is LNHDA, CDR2 SQIVND, per germline (reference sequence). The CDR3 covers 16 residues. Trimming took off 10 bases at V and 2 bases at J, with 24 bases between the two ends.

This clone came up a few times. This chain links TRBV6-6 with TRBJ1-5; unclear D gene. CDR3 size: 14 residues. V was shortened by 11 bases and J by 3 bases, with 17 bases between the two germline ends. Germline-derived CDR1 and CDR2 are MNHNY and SVGAGI (reference sequence). The CDR3, as DNA: TGTGCCGGTCGAGCGTCGGGAGCCAATCAGCCCCAGCATTTT. This codes for CAGRASGANQPQHF.

This clone was counted only a few times. The chain uses TRBV20-1 and TRBJ1-2; D is uncertain. This CDR3 comprises 11 residues. Trimming took off 6 bases at V and 8 bases at J, with 13 bases between the two ends. Germline V gives CDR1 DFQATT, CDR2 SNEGSKA (reference sequence). The CDR3 reads CSADSLGGYTF. The CDR3 DNA follows: TGCAGTGCCGATTCGCTCGGGGGCTACACCTTC.

This clone was counted at least ten times. V usage is TRBV23-1 and J usage is TRBJ2-7, with 7 bases matching TRBD1. TRBV23-1 is reported as an ORF; its role is uncertain. The V gene end was trimmed by 4 bases and the J gene end by 0 bases; junction bases not matched to a gene: 12. The CDR3 has 17 residues. The CDR3 spells CASSRGQVKRSSYEQYF. The CDR3 DNA sequence: TGCGCCAGCAGTCGAGGACAGGTGAAGCGCAGCTCCTACGAGCAGTACTTC.

The chain couples TRBV5-4 to TRBJ1-1; D unclear. Trimming took off 0 bases at V and 0 bases at J, with 6 bases between the two ends. Germline CDR1 and CDR2: SGHNT and YYREEE (reference sequence). This CDR3 has 14 residues. In nucleotides, the CDR3 is TGTGCCAGCAGCTTGGACAGCATGAACACTGAAGCTTTCTTT. Amino acid sequence: CASSLDSMNTEAFF.

J is TRBJ1-5 and V is TRBV18, with no clear D. V was shortened by 1 base and J by 0 bases, with 10 bases between the two germline ends. CDR1 and CDR2 (germline): KGHSH, LQKENI. This CDR3 region has 16 residues. CDR3 coding DNA: TGTGCCAGCTCACCACGGGCCGGATATAGCAATCAGCCCCAGCATTTT. Translating it yields CASSPRAGYSNQPQHF.